The 14 T cell receptor beta chains reported below all come from one sample, sequenced in a study of cytomegalovirus exposure and HLA in healthy donors. Vbeta (60) and Jbeta (13) primers were used in the PCR. Using immunoSEQ multiplex PCR, the repertoire was profiled, and TCRdb retains in-frame clones only, with some absent. Of more than 85,000 clones listed, 70% to 85% were seen once; the top ten hold about 6.8%. The sample consisted of PBMCs. The receptors derive from a man younger than 45 in good health and CMV-seropositive.

The chain recombines TRBV7-9 with TRBJ2-2; 10 bases map to TRBD2. The length of the CDR3 is 16 residues. V shed 5 bases and J 6 bases; nucleotides not matched to a gene: 9. The germline gives CDR1 SEHNR, CDR2 FQNEAQ (reference sequence). CDR3 residues: CASSRGGSGGAGELFF. CDR3 nucleotide sequence: TGTGCCAGCAGCCGAGGAGGGAGCGGGGGGGCCGGGGAGCTGTTTTTT.

V usage is TRBV9 and J usage is TRBJ2-7; possible D gene TRBD2, 5 bases. Germline assignment: CDR1 SGDLS and CDR2 YYNGEE. This CDR3 has 15 residues. V was cut by 4 bases and J by 2 bases, with 16 bases left in between. The CDR3 sequence is CASSPEGRYTYEQYF. The CDR3 DNA is TGTGCCAGCAGCCCAGAGGGCAGGTATACCTACGAGCAGTACTTC.

This clone has only a few counts. This same CDR3 is encoded by further DNA sequences in the sample. This sequence joins TRBV27 and TRBJ2-2; no firm D call. Per the germline V gene, CDR1 is MNHEY and CDR2 is SMNVEV (reference sequence). V gave up 3 bases and J gave up 6 bases, with 8 bases separating them. The CDR3 totals 13 residues. CDR3 DNA: TGTGCCAGCAGTTTCACCCAGGCCGGGGAGCTGTTTTTT. Protein product: CASSFTQAGELFF.

The chain recombines TRBV23-1 with TRBJ2-7, with 9 bases matching TRBD1. TRBV23-1 belongs to the ORF category, with a function that is uncertain. This CDR3 is 21 amino acids long. With V trimmed by 2 bases and J by 2 bases, 22 bases remained unmatched. DNA for the CDR3: TGCGCCAGCAGTCAACCAGGCGGCCGGGACAGGGTAGGGAATATGACCTACGAGCAGTACTTC. This encodes CASSQPGGRDRVGNMTYEQYF.

V gene TRBV7-3 combines with J gene TRBJ2-3; 9 bases are shared with TRBD1. From germline, CDR1 is SGHTA and CDR2 FQGTGA. The CDR3 totals 15 residues. The trim removed 5 bases at V and 4 bases at J, leaving 7 bases unmatched. DNA of the CDR3: TGTGCCAGCAGCACCGGGACAGGGTACCCAGATACGCAGTATTTT. Its translation is CASSTGTGYPDTQYF.

This clone has only a few counts. The chain is built from TRBV28 and TRBJ2-7, with D perhaps matching TRBD2 (5 bases). The V gene's germline CDR1 is MDHEN and CDR2 SYDVKM. The CDR3 runs 16 residues. Trimming pared 1 base from V and 3 bases from J, leaving 16 bases between. The CDR3 is CASSLSVRLKSYEQYF. The CDR3 DNA reads TGTGCCAGCAGTTTATCCGTCCGACTAAAGAGCTACGAGCAGTACTTC.

The chain carries TRBV27 and TRBJ1-2; D perhaps matches TRBD1 (5 bases). The germline CDR1 and CDR2 sequences are MNHEY and SMNVEV (reference sequence). The CDR3 contains 17 residues. V gave up 5 bases and J gave up 4 bases, with 23 bases separating them. In nucleotides, the CDR3 is TGTGCCAGCAGTCCTATACCCCCCCTAGGGCAGGGCTATGGCTACACCTTC. Its translation: CASSPIPPLGQGYGYTF.

Written as DNA, the CDR3 is TGTGCCAGCAGCTACGACAGGAACACTGAAGCTTTCTTT. Its translation: CASSYDRNTEAFF. This chain joins TRBV27 and TRBJ1-1; TRBD1 is a possible D gene (5 bases). CDR1 MNHEY and CDR2 SMNVEV come from the germline V gene (reference sequence). V lost 6 bases to trimming and J lost 1 base, with 9 bases between them. The CDR3 has 13 amino acids.

The chain uses TRBV5-6 and TRBJ2-3; D uncertain. V was trimmed by 2 bases and J by 5 bases, leaving 9 bases between them. The CDR3 consists of 13 residues. Germline lookup yields CDR1 SGHDT and CDR2 YYEEEE. Here the CDR3 reads CASSLGRGDTQYF. CDR3 DNA sequence: TGTGCCAGCAGCTTAGGCCGCGGAGATACGCAGTATTTT.

The chain employs TRBV27 and TRBJ2-7, with a possible D match to TRBD2 (7 bases). CDR1 and CDR2 (germline): MNHEY, SMNVEV (reference sequence). V dropped 3 bases and J dropped 0 bases, with 12 bases sitting between them. The CDR3 covers 15 residues. In nucleotides, the CDR3 is TGTGCCAGCAGTTTTCGCGGGGGCCTCTCCTACGAGCAGTACTTC. It codes for CASSFRGGLSYEQYF.

This clone was seen a handful of times. For the CDR3, the DNA is TGTGCCAGCAGCCCAGGGCCCGCAGGGGCCTACGAGCAGTACTTC. The encoded protein is CASSPGPAGAYEQYF. The V gene is TRBV4-2, the J gene TRBJ2-7; possibly TRBD1 for D (6 bases). The V gene lost 4 bases and the J gene lost 2 bases, with 15 bases spanning the gap. The germline CDR1 and CDR2 sequences are LGHNA and YNFKEQ. The CDR3 covers 15 residues.

Points on this clone: The junction departs from germline at one end; a sequencing error may be responsible. The rearrangement joins TRBV19 to TRBJ1-1, with TRBD1 matching over 7 bases. In germline, CDR1 is LNHDA, CDR2 SQIVND (reference sequence). This CDR3 has 15 amino acids. The chain's CDR3 is CASRIGGSMNTEAFF. Here the CDR3 DNA reads TGTGCCAGTAGAATAGGGGGCTCAATGAACACTGAAGCTTTCTTT.

This CDR3 reads CAWSVDDRDTDTQYF. For the CDR3, the DNA is TGTGCCTGGAGTGTAGATGACAGGGACACAGATACGCAGTATTTT. This chain connects TRBV30 to TRBJ2-3, with 7 bases matching TRBD1. J was trimmed by 2 bases and V by 0 bases; bases with no gene match: 5. The CDR3 is 15 residues long. CDR1 is GTSNPN, CDR2 SVGIG, per germline (reference sequence).

CDR3 sequence reads: CSVDRGGAEAFF. CDR3 sequence (DNA): TGCAGCGTTGACAGGGGTGGCGCTGAAGCTTTCTTT. This chain joins TRBV29-1 and TRBJ1-1; TRBD1 is a possible D gene (6 bases). Trimming pared 3 bases from V and 6 bases from J, leaving 11 bases between. The germline V gene has CDR1 SQVTM and CDR2 ANQGSEA. The CDR3 is 12 amino acids.